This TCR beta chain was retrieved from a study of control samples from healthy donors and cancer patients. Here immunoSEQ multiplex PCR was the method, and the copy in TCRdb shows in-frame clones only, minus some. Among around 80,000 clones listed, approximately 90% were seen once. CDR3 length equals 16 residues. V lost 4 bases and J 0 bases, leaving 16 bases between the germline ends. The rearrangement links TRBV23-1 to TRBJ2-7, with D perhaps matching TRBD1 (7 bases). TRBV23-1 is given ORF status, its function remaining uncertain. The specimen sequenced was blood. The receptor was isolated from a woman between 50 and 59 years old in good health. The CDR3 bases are TGCGCCAGCAGTCCCCTTCGGGGGACAGCCTCCTACGAGCAGTACTTC. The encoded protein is CASSPLRGTASYEQYF.